The source of this T cell receptor (beta chain) is a study of spatial heterogeneity in lung cancer. Study summary: In the raw reads, each unique TCR and UMI combination was present more than ten times on average.

Findings of the study overall: Ubiquitous expanded tumor TCRs showed up in blood more at resection than follow-up.

This clonotype was seen many times. The antigen remains undetermined. Using its own MiXCR run on the 5' RACE reads, TCRdb lists one record per CDR3 protein. The repertoire holds about 23,000 distinct CDR3 sequences, 4% to 5% seen once, with more than 4.5% in the top ten. Germline V gene lookup returns CDR1 SGDLS and CDR2 YYNGEE. The V gene lost 0 bases and the J gene lost 3 bases, with 4 bases spanning the gap. The length of the CDR3 is 12 residues. Time point described: sample taken at primary tumor resection. Around 68 TRACERx patients with early, untreated non-small cell lung cancer donated samples. TCRs were sequenced from unsorted whole RNA of tumor, nontumor lung or PBMC.

This TCR was recovered from a male donor with early-stage non-small cell lung cancer. J is TRBJ2-7 and V is TRBV9; D not resolved. Specimen: PBMCs, collected at surgery. The CDR3 loop reads CASSVEGYEQYF. CDR3 DNA: TGTGCCAGCAGCGTAGAGGGCTACGAGCAGTACTTC. Full variable domain (remainder filled in from reference TRBV9 and TRBJ2-7): DSGVTQTPKHLITATGQRVTLRCSPRSGDLSVYWYQQSLDQGLQFLIQYYNGEERAKGNILERFSAQQFPDLHSELNLSSLELGDSALYFCASSVEGYEQYFGPGTRLTVT.